The entry below describes one TCR beta chain. Its antigen has not been determined. Per-nucleotide qualities are absent, and no much larger clonotype sits a single base away. The trim is 5 bases for V and 5 bases for J, with a gap of 9 bases between the germline ends. Looking up the germline V gene yields CDR1 SGHTA and CDR2 FQGNSA. The CDR3 runs 12 amino acids, cysteine and phenylalanine included. Solely the CDR3 DNA is kept, with 36 bases framed from the first base. TCRbeta chain sequencing was performed with the immunoSEQ platform. The study's own analysis went as follows. When Treg repertoires were pooled, patients gave about 5.65x10^4 distinct TCRbeta sequences, while healthy donors gave 95,000 to 100,000. Treg TCRbeta sequences shared by two or more individuals were defined as public, and these public Treg TCRbeta sequences were subsequently searched for in Tconv repertoires. Differences between groups were assessed using Mann-Whitney U tests with Bonferroni-Dunn correction in GraphPad Prism 7.03. This is the immuneACCESS table as TCRdb keeps it, with only in-frame sequences that have V and J called. A part of the clones is gone; compared with another copy, unresolved V genes explain less than half, and the rest is unexplained. D and trimming come from the DNA, and the V and J calls and clone size come from that table. The sample table lists roughly 26,000 clones, around 92% of them with a count of one. In total, the top ten clones hold approximately 1.1% of the sample.

The data stem from a study of B cell selection in AIRE deficiency (dated 2019 in TCRdb). About the full investigation: TCRbeta repertoires of sorted blood CD4+ conventional T cells and regulatory T cells were compared between AIRE-deficient patients and healthy controls. The TCR-sequenced cohort comprised roughly 5 AIRE-deficient APECED patients and roughly 5 healthy control donors. Study-wide conclusions, independent of this receptor: Tconv and Treg cells from AIRE-deficient patients showed TCRBV gene usage, CDR3 length and TCR diversity similar to those of healthy donors. Only TCRbeta chains were sequenced, and approximately 38% of shared healthy-donor Treg sequences were also present in healthy Tconv cells, possibly due to differing TCRalpha chains. Among some 3,700 shared Treg TCRbeta sequences, 25% to 40% were shared exclusively by healthy donors and around 9% exclusively by patients, which suggests that Treg selection is less efficient in the absence of AIRE. About 33% of the Treg TCRbeta sequences shared among healthy donors were detected in patient Tconv cells, suggesting that Treg-biased clones are diverted into the Tconv compartment. CDR3s were shorter in shared Treg sequences, reflecting a bias toward rearrangements that have few non-templated nucleotide insertions.

For sorting, regulatory T cells were defined as CD4+CD25hiCD127low/negative cells. The control samples were obtained from healthy donors who were not related to the patients. Sorting of Tconv and Treg cells intended for TCRbeta sequencing was performed on a FACSAria flow cytometer. Sorted cells were collected in 5-ml round-bottom polystyrene tubes, and dry cell pellets were stored frozen at -80 degrees C prior to sequencing. In this chain, TRBV7-2 is recombined with TRBJ1-2; the D gene is possibly TRBD1, with 5 bases matching. The material sequenced was CD4+CD25+ Tregs sorted from PBMCs. This TCR was sampled from a human donor in good health. The DNA is as follows: TGTGCCAGCAGCCCTAGGGGTTATGGCTACACCTTC. It codes for CASSPRGYGYTF.